Described below is a single TCR beta chain sequence and its context. Its specificity is not known. The CDR3 extends over 12 amino acids. With 6 bases removed from V and 4 bases from J, the gap between germline ends came to 6 bases. CDR1 and CDR2 from the germline V gene are MNHEY and SMNVEV (reference sequence). The data are from a study of radiation and T cells in renal cell carcinoma. Study-wide findings and caveats: In blood, top tumor clones expanded by 2 weeks, shrinking by 4.

Time point specified: blood 2 weeks post-SBRT. Treatment in this sample: 15 Gy SBRT to primary tumor, nephrectomy 4 weeks later. After SBRT, blood was collected at 2 and 4 weeks, plus baseline. Clones were sequenced by immunoSEQ multiplex PCR, and TCRdb holds only the in-frame ones, with some missing. Found here are tens of thousands of clones, 80% to 90% of them singletons; the top ten hold roughly 20%. The clonotype was recovered from a woman in her forties or fifties with renal cell carcinoma. J is TRBJ1-4 and V is TRBV27; D not certain. The starting material was blood, obtained from a patient whose treatment included radiotherapy and nephrectomy. The CDR3 DNA is TGTGCCAGCAGCAACCTTAATGAAAAACTGTTTTTT. Translating gives CASSNLNEKLFF. Using reference TRBV27 and TRBJ1-4 for the parts outside the CDR3, the full variable domain is EAQVTQNPRYLITVTGKKLTVTCSQNMNHEYMSWYRQDPGLGLRQIYYSMNVEVTDKGDVPEGYKVSRKEKRNFPLILESPSPNQTSLYFCASSNLNEKLFFGSGTQLSVL.